This T cell receptor beta chain emerged from a study of blood T cells in healthy people across ages. Study outcomes and limitations: It was not possible, with unsorted PBMCs, to conclusively compare naive and antigen-experienced cells. Long-lived donors carried more naive CD4+ cells and greater diversity than aged donors.

A J-beta primer mix and a sample-barcoded 5' primer were used in a second PCR of about 7 to 12 cycles. TCRdb recomputed calls from the 5' RACE reads with MiXCR, one row per CDR3 protein. The table records 750,000 to 1,000,000 distinct CDR3 sequences, under 35% of them present only once. The CDR3 is 13 amino acids. The V end lost 4 bases, the J end lost 5 bases, and 9 bases lay between the germline ends. Germline CDR1 is MDHEN and CDR2 is SYDVKM. The extraction recovered at least 5 micrograms of total RNA per sample. Turning to this clonotype: Its antigen remains unidentified.

A further study also used this sample, focusing on T cells of mothers and their children.

This clonotype originated in a middle-aged woman in good health. V usage is TRBV28 and J usage is TRBJ1-5; the D is unclear. Material for sequencing was blood. The DNA of the CDR3 is TGTGCCAGCAGTTACGGGTGGGATCAGCCCCAGCATTTT. This sequence encodes CASSYGWDQPQHF.